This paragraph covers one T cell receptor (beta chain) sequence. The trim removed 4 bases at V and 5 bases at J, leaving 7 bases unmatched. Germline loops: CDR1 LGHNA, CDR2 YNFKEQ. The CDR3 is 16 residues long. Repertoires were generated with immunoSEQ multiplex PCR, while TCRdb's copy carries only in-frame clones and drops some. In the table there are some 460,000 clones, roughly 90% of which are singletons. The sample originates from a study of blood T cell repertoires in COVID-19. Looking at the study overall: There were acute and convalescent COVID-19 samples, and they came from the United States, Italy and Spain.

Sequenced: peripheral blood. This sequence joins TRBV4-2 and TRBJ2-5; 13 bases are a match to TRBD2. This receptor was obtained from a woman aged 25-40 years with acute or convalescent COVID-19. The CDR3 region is CASSLTSGGAFETQYF. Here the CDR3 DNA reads TGTGCCAGCAGCCTAACTAGCGGGGGGGCTTTTGAGACCCAGTACTTC.